This T cell receptor (beta chain) was sequenced in a study of cytomegalovirus exposure and HLA in healthy donors. Across the study: The 120 or so validation repertoires, a later analysis reported, used the same platform as the approximately 700 first-cohort repertoires.

Study-level points and caveats: Rare sequences made up most TCRs, while some public TCRs were found in many donors. Specific recognition of CMV antigens was confirmed in vitro for a few chains (all CMV-associated). A list of about 160 TCR beta chains associated with cytomegalovirus was given.

Concerning this clone: Its antigen remains unidentified.

The CDR3 runs 15 residues. From germline, CDR1 is SGHDT and CDR2 YYEEEE. V shed 4 bases and J 1 base; nucleotides not matched to a gene: 7. Some clones are missing from TCRdb's copy, which holds only in-frame ones; the method was immunoSEQ multiplex PCR. This sample has almost 200,000 clones, with about three quarters found just once. The clonotype comes from a woman aged 25 to 39 in good health and CMV-seronegative. The chain combines TRBV5-6 with TRBJ2-5; 7 bases fit TRBD2. Sequencing was performed on PBMCs. This CDR3 is CASSLTGGIQETQYF. Written as DNA, the CDR3 is TGTGCCAGCAGCCTCACCGGGGGGATCCAAGAGACCCAGTACTTC. Together with reference TRBV5-6 and TRBJ2-5, the CDR3 gives the full variable domain: DAGVTQSPTHLIKTRGQQVTLRCSPKSGHDTVSWYQQALGQGPQFIFQYYEEEERQRGNFPDRFSGHQFPNYSSELNVNALLLGDSALYLCASSLTGGIQETQYFGPGTRLLVL.